These 12 T cell receptor beta chains came from one sample sequenced in a study of regulatory T cells in long-lasting Graves disease. The time point: persistent/refractory GD, antithyroid drugs over 5 years with positive TRAb. The authors made the TCR library using RNA they extracted from PBMCs. Through Arm-PCR of CDR3 regions and iRepertoire HTBI primers, TCR beta libraries were built. TCRdb recomputed calls from the multiplex PCR reads with MiXCR, one row per CDR3 protein. The repertoire holds about 660,000 distinct CDR3 sequences, with about 32% as singletons. The input for sequencing was peripheral blood mononuclear cells (PBMCs), taken when the disease was refractory, from a patient treated with antithyroid drugs. All receptors come from a female donor with Graves disease.

The genes are TRBV12-3 or TRBV12-4 and TRBJ1-4; D is unresolved. The length of the CDR3 is 15 residues. V lost 4 bases and J lost 4, with 13 bases in between. CDR3 region: CASSYRPTLNEKLFF. The CDR3 DNA follows: TGTGCCAGCAGTTACCGACCGACTCTTAATGAAAAACTGTTTTTT.

The chain uses TRBV29-1 and TRBJ2-7; 10 bases are shared with TRBD1. The trim removed 4 bases at V and 3 bases at J, leaving 3 bases unmatched. Germline values: CDR1 SQVTM, CDR2 ANQGSEA. The CDR3 consists of 13 residues. Here the CDR3 reads CSVARTGGYEQYF. CDR3 DNA: TGCAGCGTTGCAAGGACAGGGGGCTACGAGCAGTACTTC.

V gene TRBV3-1 combines with J gene TRBJ1-5; D remains ambiguous. There are 13 residues in the CDR3. Germline V gene data show CDR1 as LGHDT and CDR2 as YNNKEL (reference sequence). V lost 2 bases and J lost 5, with 7 bases in between. For the CDR3, the DNA is TGTGCCAGCAGCCAAAAAAGAGATCAGCCCCAGCATTTT. Protein: CASSQKRDQPQHF. The full variable domain, with the rest looked up from reference TRBV3-1 and TRBJ1-5, is DTAVSQTPKYLVTQMGNDKSIKCEQNLGHDTMYWYKQDSKKFLKIMFSYNNKELIINETVPNRFSPKSPDKAHLNLHINSLELGDSAVYFCASSQKRDQPQHFGDGTRLSIL.

This clonotype was seen more than once but under ten times. CDR3 residues: CSARDISLNMNTEAFF. In nucleotides, the CDR3 is TGCAGTGCTAGAGATATCAGTCTCAACATGAACACTGAAGCTTTCTTT. The rearrangement links TRBV20-1 to TRBJ1-1; D not resolved. Germline CDR1 reads DFQATT; CDR2 reads SNEGSKA (reference sequence). V lost 0 bases and J lost 0, with 14 bases in between. This CDR3 has 16 residues.

In this sample, this clonotype turned up a few times. V and J are TRBV20-1 and TRBJ2-5; 8 bases line up with TRBD1. V was pared by 3 bases and J by 5 bases, with 5 bases of the junction left unmatched. Per germline, CDR1 DFQATT and CDR2 SNEGSKA (reference sequence). The CDR3 covers 13 residues. CDR3 DNA sequence: TGCAGTGCTAGCCAGGGGGCGTGGGAGACCCAGTACTTC. This codes for CSASQGAWETQYF.

This clonotype came up a few times. The chain links TRBV20-1 to TRBJ1-2; D is unresolved. V lost 4 bases and J 0 bases, leaving 9 bases between the germline ends. Germline V CDR1 and CDR2: DFQATT, SNEGSKA (reference sequence). This CDR3 has 13 amino acids. The CDR3 loop is CSATTPTNYGYTF. The CDR3, as DNA: TGCAGTGCTACCACACCTACTAACTATGGCTACACCTTC.

The chain couples TRBV5-5 to TRBJ1-4; the D gene is possibly TRBD1 (6 bases). With 1 base removed from V and 7 bases from J, the gap between germline ends came to 11 bases. The germline gives CDR1 SGHKS, CDR2 YYEKEE (reference sequence). The CDR3 loop spans 14 amino acids. The CDR3 spells CASSLWGRGEKLFF. In nucleotides, the CDR3 is TGTGCCAGCAGCTTGTGGGGGCGCGGTGAAAAACTGTTTTTT.

This CDR3 reads CASSFTRGGELFF. CDR3 sequence (DNA): TGTGCCAGCAGTTTTACTAGGGGGGGAGAGCTGTTTTTT. V and J are TRBV28 and TRBJ2-2; D perhaps matches TRBD2 (7 bases). Germline V gene sequence: CDR1 MDHEN, CDR2 SYDVKM. Trimming left V 3 bases short and J 11 bases short, with 13 bases between. The CDR3 covers 13 residues.

The V call is TRBV30, the J call TRBJ2-1; possible D gene TRBD2, 5 bases. Germline CDR1 reads GTSNPN; CDR2 reads SVGIG (reference sequence). There are 15 residues in the CDR3. V lost 3 bases, J lost 3 bases, and 15 bases lay in between. Here the CDR3 DNA reads TGTGCCTGGAGACCCCCCCCGGGGTACTACAATGAGCAGTTCTTC. Translated: CAWRPPPGYYNEQFF.

This clonotype appeared many times. The chain recombines TRBV6-5 with TRBJ2-7, with D perhaps TRBD2 (6 bases). Deletions cut 3 bases from V and 1 base from J, with 10 bases between. CDR3 length: 14 residues. In germline, CDR1 is MNHEY, CDR2 SVGAGI. CDR3 nucleotides: TGTGCCAGCAGTTATGGCGGGGCGTCCTACGAGCAGTACTTC. Translation: CASSYGGASYEQYF.

The sample holds many counts of this clonotype. V gene TRBV30 combines with J gene TRBJ1-1; perhaps TRBD1 as D (5 bases). The CDR3 runs to 12 residues. V was pared by 4 bases and J by 4 bases, with 10 bases between. Germline V gene sequence: CDR1 GTSNPN, CDR2 SVGIG (reference sequence). The CDR3 protein is CAWKRGSTEAFF. Written as DNA, the CDR3 is TGTGCCTGGAAACGGGGGTCCACTGAAGCTTTCTTT.

This clonotype was counted a few times. V gene TRBV11-2 combines with J gene TRBJ1-1, with 7 nucleotides matching TRBD1. CDR3 length: 15 amino acids. Looked up from germline, CDR1 is SGHAT and CDR2 is FQNNGV. V shed 1 base and J 5 bases; nucleotides not matched to a gene: 7. CDR3 coding DNA: TGTGCCAGCAGCTTAGGATACAGGGGATATACTGAAGCTTTCTTT. Translation: CASSLGYRGYTEAFF. The entire variable domain, with the rest obtained from reference TRBV11-2 and TRBJ1-1, is as follows: EAGVAQSPRYKIIEKRQSVAFWCNPISGHATLYWYQQILGQGPKLLIQFQNNGVVDDSQLPKDRFSAERLKGVDSTLKIQPAKLEDSAVYLCASSLGYRGYTEAFFGQGTRLTVV.